This T cell receptor (beta chain) was found in a study of response to subunit inactivated influenza vaccine. Study observations and caveats: T cells newly recruited by each seasonal influenza vaccination are few, the authors suggested.

Germline CDR1 reads MNHEY; CDR2 reads SVGEGT. The CDR3 extends over 13 amino acids. Trimming stripped 5 bases from V and 0 bases from J, with 8 bases between. This clonotype was recorded a few times. Antigen: not known. TCRdb used MiXCR to reprocess the RT-PCR reads, holding one entry per CDR3 protein. The sample lists roughly 650,000 distinct CDR3 sequences; 15% to 18% were seen once. The rearrangement joins TRBV6-2 or TRBV6-3 to TRBJ2-7; tentative D call: TRBD1 (6 bases). Material: PBMCs from blood, obtained 11 to 12 days after vaccination. The receptor was isolated from a man aged 45-60 years who received an inactivated influenza vaccine. CDR3 nucleotide sequence: TGTGCCAGCAGTAACAGGGTCTCCTACGAGCAGTACTTC. This encodes CASSNRVSYEQYF.